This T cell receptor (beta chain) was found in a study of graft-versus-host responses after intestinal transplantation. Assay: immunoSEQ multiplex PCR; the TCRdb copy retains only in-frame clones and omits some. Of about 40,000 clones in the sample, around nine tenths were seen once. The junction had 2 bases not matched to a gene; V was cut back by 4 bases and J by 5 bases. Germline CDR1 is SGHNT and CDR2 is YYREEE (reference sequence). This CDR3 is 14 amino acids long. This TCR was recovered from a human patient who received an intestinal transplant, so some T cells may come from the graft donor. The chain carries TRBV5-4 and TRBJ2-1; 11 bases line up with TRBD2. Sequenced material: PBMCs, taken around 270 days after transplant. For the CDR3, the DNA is TGTGCCAGCAGCGGGACTAGCGGAGACAATGAGCAGTTCTTC. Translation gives CASSGTSGDNEQFF.